A selection of T cell receptor beta chains follows, all from one sample in a study of blood T cell repertoires in COVID-19. The data were produced by immunoSEQ multiplex PCR, yet TCRdb's version contains in-frame clones alone and is incomplete. The repertoire holds about 260,000 clones, with about 87% as singletons. The specimen was peripheral blood. Receptors were obtained from a man aged 55 to 70 who had recovered from COVID-19. Each CDR3 is given with its conserved first and last residue. A D gene is named only where the DNA matches it firmly. Clone size is not always given. Where it is, it says once, few, many or a class for expanded clones.

j_call v_call cdr3_length d_call clone_size cdr3_aa cdr3_nt
TRBJ1-4 TRBV5-1 16 . . CASSFPTGGGDEKLFF TGCGCCAGCAGCTTCCCAACCGGGGGGGGCGATGAAAAACTGTTTTTT
TRBJ2-3 TRBV14 15 TRBD2 . CASSHDSGGADTQYF TGTGCCAGCAGCCACGATAGCGGGGGGGCAGATACGCAGTATTTT
TRBJ2-5 TRBV2 14 . . CASRGEISQETQYF TGTGCCAGCAGGGGAGAGATTTCCCAAGAGACCCAGTACTTC
TRBJ2-2 TRBV5-1 14 . . CASSDQGYTGELFF TGCGCCAGCAGCGACCAGGGATACACCGGGGAGCTGTTTTTT
TRBJ2-2 TRBV3-1/TRBV3-2 15 . . CASSQDHTYTGELFF TGTGCCAGCAGCCAAGATCACACCTACACCGGGGAGCTGTTTTTT
TRBJ2-2 TRBV27 16 . . CASSLMGWPHTGELFF TGTGCCAGCAGTTTAATGGGCTGGCCGCACACCGGGGAGCTGTTTTTT
TRBJ1-5 TRBV5-4 15 . . CASSLSRDSNQPQHF TGTGCCAGCAGCTTGTCCAGGGATAGCAATCAGCCCCAGCATTTT
TRBJ1-1 TRBV7-9 14 . . CASSNRDLVTEAFF TGTGCCAGCAGCAACAGGGATCTAGTCACTGAAGCTTTCTTT
TRBJ1-4 TRBV18 15 . . CASSPGAGLDEKLFF TGTGCCAGCTCACCAGGTGCAGGTCTGGATGAAAAACTGTTTTTT
TRBJ1-1 TRBV6-5 13 . . CASSPGVATEAFF TGTGCCAGCAGCCCCGGGGTGGCCACTGAAGCTTTCTTT
TRBJ2-7 TRBV9 16 . . CASSATARSGTYEQYF TGTGCCAGCAGCGCTACGGCCCGGAGTGGCACCTACGAGCAGTACTTC
TRBJ1-5 TRBV18 15 TRBD1 . CASSPQGQGNQPQHF TGTGCCAGCTCACCCCAGGGACAGGGGAATCAGCCCCAGCATTTT
TRBJ2-2 TRBV11-3 15 TRBD1 . CASSLQGANTGELFF TGTGCCAGCAGCTTGCAGGGGGCGAACACCGGGGAGCTGTTTTTT
TRBJ1-6 TRBV3-1/TRBV3-2 15 TRBD1 . CASCSTGQLGSPLHF TGTGCCAGCTGTTCGACAGGGCAACTGGGATCACCCCTCCACTTT
TRBJ1-1 TRBV14 16 . . CASSQDSTGWGKEAFF TGTGCCAGCAGCCAAGATTCTACAGGGTGGGGGAAGGAAGCTTTCTTT
TRBJ1-2 TRBV5-4 14 . few CASSRSGGLDGYTF TGTGCCAGCAGCCGTTCCGGGGGGCTTGATGGCTACACCTTC
TRBJ2-1 TRBV29-1 15 . . CSVGGTVSQTNEQFF TGCAGCGTCGGAGGGACAGTCTCACAAACCAATGAGCAGTTCTTC
TRBJ2-7 TRBV7-6 15 . . CASSQGAGPGSEQYF TGTGCCAGCAGCCAAGGCGCGGGGCCCGGGAGCGAGCAGTACTTC
TRBJ1-5 TRBV3-1/TRBV3-2 22 . . CASSQDSRVGRAGVDSNQPQHF TGTGCCAGCAGCCAAGATTCGCGTGTTGGCAGGGCTGGGGTCGATAGCAATCAGCCCCAGCATTTT
TRBJ1-1 TRBV6-5 14 TRBD1 . CASRLQGFGTEAFF TGTGCCAGCAGATTACAGGGGTTTGGCACTGAAGCTTTCTTT
TRBJ2-7 TRBV24-1 14 . . CATSDPRGRNEQYF TGTGCCACCAGTGACCCCAGGGGACGGAACGAGCAGTACTTC
TRBJ2-5 TRBV11-3 16 TRBD1 . CASSLRTGANQETQYF TGTGCCAGCAGCCTTCGGACAGGGGCCAACCAAGAGACCCAGTACTTC
TRBJ1-3 TRBV3-1/TRBV3-2 18 TRBD1 . CASSQRLTGTGGGNTIYF TGTGCCAGCAGCCAACGACTCACCGGGACAGGGGGTGGAAACACCATATATTTT
TRBJ1-6 TRBV6-5 12 . few CASGGSNSPLHF TGTGCCAGCGGAGGGTCTAATTCACCCCTCCACTTT
TRBJ1-5 TRBV21-1 17 . . CASSHEQGGGMKQPQHF TGTGCCAGCAGCCATGAGCAGGGAGGGGGGATGAAACAGCCCCAGCATTTT
TRBJ2-1 TRBV6-5 15 TRBD1 . CASRDRGPSYNEQFF TGTGCCAGCAGGGACAGGGGTCCGTCCTACAATGAGCAGTTCTTC
TRBJ2-3 TRBV6-2/TRBV6-3 19 TRBD2 . CASSYSRYRTSGERDTQYF TGTGCCAGCAGTTACTCACGTTATAGGACTAGCGGGGAAAGAGATACGCAGTATTTT